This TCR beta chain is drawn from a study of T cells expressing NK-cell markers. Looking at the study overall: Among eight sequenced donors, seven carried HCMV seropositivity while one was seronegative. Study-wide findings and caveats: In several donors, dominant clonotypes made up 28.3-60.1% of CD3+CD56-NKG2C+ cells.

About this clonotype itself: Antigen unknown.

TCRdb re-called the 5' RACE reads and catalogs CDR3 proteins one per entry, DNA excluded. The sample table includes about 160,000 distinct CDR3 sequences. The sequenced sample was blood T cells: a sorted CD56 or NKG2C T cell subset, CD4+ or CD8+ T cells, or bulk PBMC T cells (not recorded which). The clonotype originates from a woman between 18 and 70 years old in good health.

The chain's CDR3 is CASSFGQTYGYTF. The V gene is TRBV12-3 or TRBV12-4, the J gene TRBJ1-2. The CDR3 totals 13 residues.